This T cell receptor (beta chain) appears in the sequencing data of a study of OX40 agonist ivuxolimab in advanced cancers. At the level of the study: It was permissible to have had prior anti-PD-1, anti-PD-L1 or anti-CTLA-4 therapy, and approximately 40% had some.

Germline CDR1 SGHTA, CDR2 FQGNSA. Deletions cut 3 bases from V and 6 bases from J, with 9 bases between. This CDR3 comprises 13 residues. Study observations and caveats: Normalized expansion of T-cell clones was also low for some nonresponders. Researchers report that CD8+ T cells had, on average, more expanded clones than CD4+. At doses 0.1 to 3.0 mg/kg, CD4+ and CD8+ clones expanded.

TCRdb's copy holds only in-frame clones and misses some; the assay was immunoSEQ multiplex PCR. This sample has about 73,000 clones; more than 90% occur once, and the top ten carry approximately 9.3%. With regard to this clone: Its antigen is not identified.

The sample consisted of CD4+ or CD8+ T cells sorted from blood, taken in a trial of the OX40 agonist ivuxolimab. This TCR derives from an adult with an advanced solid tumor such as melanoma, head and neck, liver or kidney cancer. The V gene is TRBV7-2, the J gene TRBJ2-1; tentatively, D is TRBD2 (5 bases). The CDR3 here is CASSFTAGNEQFF. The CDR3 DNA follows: TGTGCCAGCAGCTTCACGGCGGGCAATGAGCAGTTCTTC.